The present entry profiles one TCR beta chain with its context. The sample originates from a study of blood T cell repertoires in COVID-19. Overall study: Acute and convalescent COVID-19 specimens originated in the United States, Italy and Spain. In each case, the material was cDNA or gDNA derived from T cells, B-cell-depleted T cells, or PBMCs.

Study processing details: Researchers report that nucleated cell counts were estimated from reference gene primer amplification. Sequenced by immunoSEQ multiplex PCR; TCRdb stores in-frame clones only, minus some. Clone size and V and J calls were adopted from that table, with D and trimming inferred from the DNA. The sample shows 200,000 to 250,000 clones, 86% of them seen only once. The CDR3 totals 13 residues. With 4 bases removed from V and 2 bases from J, the gap between germline ends came to 11 bases. Germline CDR1 SQVTM, CDR2 ANQGSEA. The sample comprised peripheral blood. V and J are TRBV29-1 and TRBJ1-1; D remains unclear. This TCR came from a woman between 50 and 59 years old with COVID-19, enrolled during active disease. DNA for the CDR3: TGCAGCGTTGGCCCGGGATTTAACACTGAAGCTTTCTTT. The encoded protein is CSVGPGFNTEAFF. The variable domain in full, completed from reference TRBV29-1 and TRBJ1-1, reads SAVISQKPSRDICQRGTSLTIQCQVDSQVTMMFWYRQQPGQSLTLIATANQGSEATYESGFVIDKFPISRPNLTFSTLTVSNMSPEDSSIYLCSVGPGFNTEAFFGQGTRLTVV.